What follows are 31 T cell receptor beta chains derived from one specimen sequenced in a study of T cells in Graves' hyperthyroidism and ophthalmopathy (dated by TCRdb to between 2017 and 2020). The library was obtained by multiplex PCR. Instrument on record: Illumina HiSeq 2000. The TCR beta CDR3 regions were amplified from RNA transcripts. The TCR CDR3 was subjected to a first round of RT-PCR using the HTBI primer set and the Qiagen OneStep RT-PCR kit. TCRdb's own reprocessing of the public reads used fastp at Q25 and MiXCR and kept productive beta chains. Every entry covers one CDR3 protein and lists the most common genes and DNA from its rows. Present in this sample are over 450,000 distinct CDR3 sequences, about a sixth of which were seen just once. Clones ranked in the top ten supply under 20% of the sample. What was sequenced was blood. The origin of the receptors is a woman under 30 with Graves' ophthalmopathy.

The gene calls are TRBV27 and TRBJ2-7; 8 bases agree with TRBD2. J gave up 9 bases and V 0 bases, and 10 bases lay outside the gene matches. CDR1 is MNHEY, CDR2 SMNVEV, per germline (reference sequence). The CDR3 is 15 residues long. The CDR3, as DNA: TGTGCCAGCAGTTTATCCCCTACGGGAGGGCGGGGGCAGTACTTC. Translating it yields CASSLSPTGGRGQYF.

The sample holds many counts of this clonotype. The chain joins TRBV7-2 to TRBJ2-1, with D perhaps matching TRBD2 (7 bases). Germline CDR1 SGHTA, CDR2 FQGNSA. The CDR3 spans 16 residues. V lost 0 bases and J lost 7, with 16 bases in between. In DNA, the CDR3 is TGTGCCAGCAGCTTAGCCCCGGGCAGGGGAGGGAATGAGCAGTTCTTC. It encodes CASSLAPGRGGNEQFF.

This clonotype was detected only a few times. V and J are TRBV29-1 and TRBJ1-2; D unclear. The ends were cut back, 1 base at V and 8 bases at J, with 11 bases in the middle. The CDR3 runs 12 residues. Germline V gives CDR1 SQVTM, CDR2 ANQGSEA. CDR3 residues: CSVEAPYSGYTF. In nucleotides, the CDR3 is TGCAGCGTTGAAGCCCCCTACAGCGGCTACACCTTC.

This chain links TRBV10-3 with TRBJ2-3; possibly TRBD1 or TRBD2 for D (5 bases each). The germline V and J ends were trimmed by 8 bases and 1 base, with 10 bases remaining between them. This CDR3 has 13 residues. Germline loops: CDR1 ENHRY, CDR2 SYGVKD. The CDR3 coding sequence is TGTGCCATCGGGGCGCGGGGCACAGATACGCAGTATTTT. Residues: CAIGARGTDTQYF.

This clonotype was seen at least ten times. The chain combines TRBV2 with TRBJ1-2; no clear D. V shed 2 bases and J shed 0 bases, with 10 bases lying between them. The CDR3 is made up of 15 amino acids. CDR1 and CDR2 (germline): SNHLY, FYNNEI. CDR3 DNA sequence: TGTGCCAGCAGTGAAAATATGCGGCCTAACTATGGCTACACCTTC. Protein product: CASSENMRPNYGYTF.

At least ten counts were recorded for this clonotype. The chain is built from TRBV2 and TRBJ2-3, with D possibly TRBD2 on 6 matching bases. The CDR3 has 16 amino acids. Trimming pared 6 bases from V and 4 bases from J, leaving 20 bases between. The germline V gene has CDR1 SNHLY and CDR2 FYNNEI. The CDR3, as DNA: TGTGCCAGCAGCAAGGAGCCGGGACTTCAGTCAGATACGCAGTATTTT. Amino acids: CASSKEPGLQSDTQYF.

At least ten counts were recorded for this clonotype. The chain combines TRBV20-1 with TRBJ2-1; D possibly matches TRBD1 or TRBD2 (7 bases each). Trimming removed 3 bases from V and 7 bases from J, with 16 bases in between. This CDR3 is built from 14 residues. The germline V gene encodes CDR1 DFQATT and CDR2 SNEGSKA (reference sequence). The CDR3 region has the DNA TGCAGTGCTAGTGCAGGGGGGGAACTTAATGAGCAGTTCTTC. It is translated as CSASAGGELNEQFF.

In the case of this clonotype: A read error is possible here, since a much larger clone lies one base away. This chain links TRBV7-9 with TRBJ1-1; D remains ambiguous. Looked up from germline, CDR1 is SEHNR and CDR2 is FQNEAQ (reference sequence). Trimming pared 11 bases from V and 4 bases from J, leaving 17 bases between. CDR3 length equals 13 residues. CDR3 loop: CARTDGEGTEAFF. In nucleotides, the CDR3 is TGTGCCCGCACCGACGGAGAAGGCACTGAAGCTTTCTTT.

The V gene is TRBV3-1, the J gene TRBJ2-3; TRBD2 matches at 8 bases. Per germline, CDR1 LGHDT and CDR2 YNNKEL (reference sequence). The CDR3 has 14 amino acids. The V gene end was trimmed by 1 base and the J gene end by 5 bases; junction bases not matched to a gene: 2. The CDR3 DNA sequence: TGTGCCAGCAGCCAAGCGGGGGGGCAAGATACGCAGTATTTT. As protein: CASSQAGGQDTQYF.

Here the CDR3 reads CSVDGGDIGNTEAFF. The CDR3 coding sequence is TGCAGCGTTGACGGGGGGGATATCGGGAACACTGAAGCTTTCTTT. The chain has TRBV29-1 and TRBJ1-1; a possible D gene is TRBD1 (5 bases). CDR3 size: 15 residues. Germline-derived CDR1 and CDR2 are SQVTM and ANQGSEA. The ends were cut back, 3 bases at V and 1 base at J, with 15 bases in the middle.

In its sample, this clonotype was seen many times. The chain links TRBV28 to TRBJ2-3, with 8 bases fitting TRBD2. This CDR3 spans 17 amino acids. V lost 3 bases, J lost 2 bases, and 10 bases stayed unmatched. Germline assignment: CDR1 MDHEN and CDR2 SYDVKM. The CDR3 reads CASSFRPLAGNTDTQYF. The DNA for the CDR3 is TGTGCCAGCAGTTTCCGGCCGTTAGCGGGGAACACAGATACGCAGTATTTT.

This clonotype was seen a few times. The genes are TRBV28 and TRBJ2-3; D is ambiguous. The CDR3 has 15 amino acids. In germline, CDR1 is MDHEN, CDR2 SYDVKM. The V end lost 2 bases, the J end lost 4 bases, and 13 bases lay between the germline ends. Written as DNA, the CDR3 is TGTGCCAGCAGTTTACCCACTTCTTCTTCAGATACGCAGTATTTT. It codes for CASSLPTSSSDTQYF.

This clonotype has a handful of counts. A clone one base away is much larger, so this may be a read error. Given the absence of the conserved phenylalanine or tryptophan at the CDR3 end, a read error is likely. As DNA, the CDR3 is TGTGCCTGGACCCCGCCAGGGGGCGAGCAGTACCTC. Amino acids: CAWTPPGGEQYL. The chain recombines TRBV30 with TRBJ2-7; TRBD1 matches at 7 bases. Germline V CDR1 and CDR2: GTSNPN, SVGIG (reference sequence). This CDR3 spans 12 amino acids. With V trimmed by 4 bases and J by 6 bases, 6 bases remained unmatched.

The chain is built from TRBV20-1 and TRBJ2-3, with 14 positions matching TRBD2. This CDR3 spans 15 amino acids. V was clipped by 5 bases and J by 7 bases; unmatched bases: 8. The germline CDR1 and CDR2 sequences are DFQATT and SNEGSKA (reference sequence). The CDR3, as DNA: TGCAGTGCTCAAAGGGGACTAGCGGGAGTAAATACGCAGTATTTT. Protein: CSAQRGLAGVNTQYF.

This clonotype has ten or more counts. This sequence joins TRBV28 and TRBJ1-1; tentatively, D is TRBD1 (5 bases). V was shortened by 3 bases and J by 3 bases, with 14 bases between the two germline ends. The CDR3 is 15 residues long. Germline assignment: CDR1 MDHEN and CDR2 SYDVKM. The CDR3 DNA reads as TGTGCCAGCAGTTTGGGAAGTTGGGGGGACACTGAAGCTTTCTTT. Residues: CASSLGSWGDTEAFF.

As regards this clonotype: This clone may be a read error of a much larger clone one base away. The chain uses TRBV20-1 and TRBJ2-5; TRBD2 agrees at 10 bases. Germline V gene data show CDR1 as DFQATT and CDR2 as SNEGSKA (reference sequence). This CDR3 region has 13 residues. Trimming removed 8 bases from V and 8 bases from J; junction bases left unmatched: 11. The CDR3 protein is CSTGASGRETQYF. The CDR3 DNA reads as TGCAGTACCGGGGCTAGCGGGAGAGAAACCCAGTACTTC.

The rearrangement joins TRBV9 to TRBJ2-2; the D gene is possibly TRBD1 (5 bases). The germline V and J ends were trimmed by 0 bases and 4 bases, with 13 bases remaining between them. The CDR3 is 16 amino acids. Germline V lookup: CDR1 SGDLS, CDR2 YYNGEE. The CDR3 sequence: CASSVARGHTTGELFF. The CDR3 DNA reads as TGTGCCAGCAGCGTAGCTAGGGGTCATACCACCGGGGAGCTGTTTTTT. Together with reference TRBV9 and TRBJ2-2, the CDR3 gives the full variable domain: DSGVTQTPKHLITATGQRVTLRCSPRSGDLSVYWYQQSLDQGLQFLIQYYNGEERAKGNILERFSAQQFPDLHSELNLSSLELGDSALYFCASSVARGHTTGELFFGEGSRLTVL.

This clonotype was recorded at least ten times. The limits of the CDR3 on the DNA are not certain, so only TCRdb's listed CDR3 is given. V is TRBV2 and J is TRBJ1-2; the table's D call, TRBD1, has no DNA check behind it. Both ends counted, the CDR3 spans 14 residues. CDR1 and CDR2 (germline): SNHLY, FYNNEI. The CDR3 spells CASTFGPGNYGYTF.

This clonotype has ten or more counts. The chain has TRBV19 and TRBJ2-1; TRBD1 aligns across 9 bases. V shed 6 bases and J 8 bases; nucleotides not matched to a gene: 14. The germline CDR1 and CDR2 sequences are LNHDA and SQIVND (reference sequence). There are 16 residues in the CDR3. CDR3 protein: CASSTTGTGLRYEQFF. The DNA of the CDR3 is TGTGCCAGTAGCACTACCGGGACAGGGTTGAGGTATGAGCAGTTCTTC.

The J gene is TRBJ2-7, the V gene TRBV20-1; 9 positions match TRBD2. Germline loops: CDR1 DFQATT, CDR2 SNEGSKA (reference sequence). J gave up 3 bases and V 3 bases, and 9 bases lay outside the gene matches. This CDR3 is built from 15 residues. CDR3 sequence (DNA): TGCAGTGCTAGGGTGACTAGCGGAGCTGTCTACGAGCAGTACTTC. It yields the protein CSARVTSGAVYEQYF.

The V gene is TRBV5-1, the J gene TRBJ2-7; D unclear. Germline V gene lookup returns CDR1 SGHRS and CDR2 YFSETQ. CDR3 length equals 14 residues. The V end was cut by 7 bases, the J end by 2 bases, with 16 bases between. CDR3: CASGRSVSAYEQYF. The DNA of the CDR3 is TGCGCCAGCGGCAGGTCAGTTTCGGCCTACGAGCAGTACTTC.

J is TRBJ2-3 and V is TRBV6-1, with a tentative D call TRBD2 (6 bases). Trimming took 6 bases from V and 2 from J, leaving 9 bases between them. Germline CDR1 MNHNS, CDR2 SASEGT. CDR3 length: 13 amino acids. In nucleotides, the CDR3 is TGTGCCAGCAGCATAGCGGACACAGATACGCAGTATTTT. This translates into CASSIADTDTQYF.

This clonotype has a handful of counts. This rearrangement joins TRBV5-4 to TRBJ2-2; D gene uncertain. V was trimmed by 2 bases and J by 6 bases, leaving 11 bases between them. Germline V gene lookup returns CDR1 SGHNT and CDR2 YYREEE (reference sequence). This CDR3 contains 14 residues. The CDR3, as DNA: TGTGCCAGCAGCTTAAGAGGCCGACCCGGGGAGCTGTTTTTT. This translates into CASSLRGRPGELFF.

In this sample, this clonotype turned up many times. V gene TRBV28 combines with J gene TRBJ2-7; maybe TRBD1 (5 bases). Germline values: CDR1 MDHEN, CDR2 SYDVKM. The CDR3 has 13 residues. V was shortened by 7 bases and J by 3 bases, with 13 bases between the two germline ends. CDR3 DNA sequence: TGTGCCAGCACCCCCAAAGACAGCTACGAGCAGTACTTC. Residues: CASTPKDSYEQYF. Based on the CDR3 plus reference TRBV28 and TRBJ2-7, the full variable domain is DVKVTQSSRYLVKRTGEKVFLECVQDMDHENMFWYRQDPGLGLRLIYFSYDVKMKEKGDIPEGYSVSREKKERFSLILESASTNQTSMYLCASTPKDSYEQYFGPGTRLTVT.

The chain carries TRBV11-3 and TRBJ2-5; no reliable D call. CDR3 length equals 14 residues. The germline CDR1 and CDR2 sequences are SGHNT and YENEEA. With 2 bases removed from V and 2 bases from J, the gap between germline ends came to 9 bases. Written as DNA, the CDR3 is TGTGCCAGCAGCTTAAATTCAATTCAAGAGACCCAGTACTTC. Amino acid sequence: CASSLNSIQETQYF.

This clonotype was seen more than once but under ten times. The rearrangement links TRBV29-1 to TRBJ2-5; no clear D. Germline V CDR1 and CDR2: SQVTM, ANQGSEA. The CDR3 is 11 residues long. Trimming shortened V by 4 bases and J by 5 bases, and 8 bases separated the two germline ends. The CDR3 sequence is CSVVGWETQYF. DNA of the CDR3: TGCAGCGTTGTAGGGTGGGAGACCCAGTACTTC.

This sequence joins TRBV9 and TRBJ1-2, with D tentatively TRBD1 (5 bases). V shed 0 bases and J shed 2 bases, with 8 bases lying between them. CDR3 size: 14 residues. CDR1 is SGDLS, CDR2 YYNGEE, per germline. The CDR3 reads CASSVGGVNYGYTF. Here the CDR3 DNA reads TGTGCCAGCAGCGTAGGGGGGGTCAACTATGGCTACACCTTC.

This clonotype was recorded many times. This chain links TRBV5-1 with TRBJ2-2; TRBD2 matches 11 bases. Losses at the gene ends were 0 bases for V and 2 bases for J; bases not matched to a gene: 6. The CDR3 sequence is 18 residues long. Per germline, CDR1 SGHRS and CDR2 YFSETQ. CDR3 amino acids: CASSLAGGLADNTGELFF. CDR3 coding DNA: TGCGCCAGCAGCTTGGCGGGGGGACTAGCGGATAACACCGGGGAGCTGTTTTTT.

This chain connects TRBV20-1 to TRBJ2-7; 12 positions match TRBD2. The CDR3 extends over 15 amino acids. Unmatched junction bases numbered 9, after V lost 3 bases and J lost 6 bases. Germline V lookup: CDR1 DFQATT, CDR2 SNEGSKA (reference sequence). The CDR3 spells CSASSRLAGEAEQYF. The CDR3, as DNA: TGCAGTGCTAGTTCAAGACTAGCGGGAGAGGCCGAGCAGTACTTC.

The J gene is TRBJ1-3, the V gene TRBV20-1; TRBD1 agrees at 7 bases. Germline V gene data show CDR1 as DFQATT and CDR2 as SNEGSKA (reference sequence). The J segment lost 4 bases and the V segment lost 4 bases, leaving 10 bases of the junction unmatched. CDR3 length: 15 amino acids. CDR3 loop: CSATKGEGAGNTIYF. DNA of the CDR3: TGCAGTGCTACCAAAGGCGAGGGGGCGGGAAACACCATATATTTT.

A remark on this clonotype: Since the CDR3 does not end with the conserved phenylalanine or tryptophan, this likely comes from a read error. V usage is TRBV7-9 and J usage is TRBJ2-2; 7 nucleotides match TRBD1. Germline trimming cut 2 bases from V and 3 bases from J; bases unmatched to any gene: 9. The CDR3 is made up of 17 amino acids. Looked up from germline, CDR1 is SEHNR and CDR2 is FQNEAQ (reference sequence). This CDR3 is CASSLWETGKDTGELFS. The CDR3 DNA sequence: TGTGCCAGCAGCTTATGGGAGACAGGGAAGGACACCGGGGAGCTGTTTTCT.